This paragraph reports one T cell receptor beta chain. This sample was included in a study of blood T cell repertoires in COVID-19. Study details: Sample material is recorded as cDNA or gDNA derived from T cells, B-cell-depleted T cells, or PBMCs.

Enrollees, roughly 18 to 89 years old, lived in approximately 25 US areas. Donors in Cohort 3 who had recovered were those with two negative PCRs, healthcare professional clearance, or resolution of their symptoms. V was clipped by 6 bases and J by 1 base, with 12 bases between them. CDR1 and CDR2 from the germline V gene are LNHDA and SQIVND (reference sequence). This CDR3 spans 14 amino acids. In the original analysis: Nucleated cell counts were estimated from reference gene primer amplification. Method: immunoSEQ multiplex PCR; TCRdb's copy keeps in-frame clones and lacks some. The DNA was the basis for D and trimming; V, J and clone size are from that table. Of approximately 470,000 clones in the sample, roughly nine tenths were seen once.

The TCR sequence derives from a woman between 18 and 29 years old who had recovered from COVID-19. The chain couples TRBV19 to TRBJ1-2, with D maybe TRBD1 (5 bases). The specimen was PBMCs or T cells enriched from blood (not recorded which). CDR3 amino acids: CASSSGILNYGYTF. The CDR3 DNA is TGTGCCAGTAGCTCAGGGATCCTTAACTATGGCTACACCTTC.